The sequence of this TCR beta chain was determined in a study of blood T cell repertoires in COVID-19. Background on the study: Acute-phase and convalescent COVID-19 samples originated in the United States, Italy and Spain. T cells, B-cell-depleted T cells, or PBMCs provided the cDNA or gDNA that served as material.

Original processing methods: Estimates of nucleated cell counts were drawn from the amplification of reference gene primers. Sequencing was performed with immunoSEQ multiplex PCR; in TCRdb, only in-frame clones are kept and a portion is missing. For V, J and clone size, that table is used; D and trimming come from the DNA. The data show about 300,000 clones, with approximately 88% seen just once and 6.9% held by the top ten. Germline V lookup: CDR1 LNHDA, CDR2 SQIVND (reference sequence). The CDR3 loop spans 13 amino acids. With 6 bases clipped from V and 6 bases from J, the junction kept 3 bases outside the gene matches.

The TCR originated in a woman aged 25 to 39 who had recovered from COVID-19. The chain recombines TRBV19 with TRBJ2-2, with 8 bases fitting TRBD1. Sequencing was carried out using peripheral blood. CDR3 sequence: CASSDRGSGELFF. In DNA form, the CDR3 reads TGTGCCAGTAGCGACAGGGGTTCCGGGGAGCTGTTTTTT.